One and the same sample provided the 19 T cell receptor beta chains below, sequenced in a study of T-cell memory formation after mild COVID-19. TCRdb fed the 5' RACE reads into MiXCR, producing one record per CDR3 protein. Counted here are hundreds of thousands of distinct CDR3 sequences, roughly 20% occurring once; the ten biggest clones make up 9.5% to 15%. The source material was PBMCs or a T cell subset sorted from them (not recorded which). These receptors all come from an adult woman who had mild COVID-19 (a few samples of this study predate the infection). Cell type and time point are not known.

The rearrangement uses TRBV20-1 and TRBJ1-5; tentative D call: TRBD1 (5 bases). Trimming stripped 3 bases from V and 0 bases from J, with 6 bases between. From germline, CDR1 is DFQATT and CDR2 SNEGSKA (reference sequence). This CDR3 has 13 amino acids. CDR3 sequence (DNA): TGCAGTGCTAGGACAGATAGCAATCAGCCCCAGCATTTT. Its translation is CSARTDSNQPQHF.

The V and J genes are TRBV30 and TRBJ1-5, with no clear D. This CDR3 contains 13 residues. Trimming took off 0 bases at V and 4 bases at J, with 7 bases between the two ends. Germline CDR1 reads GTSNPN; CDR2 reads SVGIG (reference sequence). CDR3 in DNA: TGTGCCTGGAGTGTCGACGAGAATCAGCCCCAGCATTTT. It translates to CAWSVDENQPQHF.

The CDR3 spells CASNTGTGGTEAFF. The CDR3 region has the DNA TGTGCCAGCAATACCGGGACAGGGGGGACTGAAGCTTTCTTT. The chain couples TRBV6-5 to TRBJ1-1; 11 bases align to TRBD1. Germline values: CDR1 MNHEY, CDR2 SVGAGI. The CDR3 extends over 14 amino acids. The V gene end was trimmed by 7 bases and the J gene end by 5 bases; junction bases not matched to a gene: 6.

This clonotype was counted between two and nine times. The rearrangement joins TRBV4-2 to TRBJ2-5, with TRBD2 matching 9 bases. Germline-derived CDR1 and CDR2 are LGHNA and YNFKEQ. V was clipped by 7 bases and J by 5 bases; unmatched bases: 11. This CDR3 is built from 15 residues. The CDR3 sequence: CASTAVAGEWETQYF. The CDR3 DNA reads TGTGCCAGCACCGCAGTAGCGGGAGAGTGGGAGACCCAGTACTTC.

This clonotype showed up just a few times. The chain couples TRBV18 to TRBJ2-1; TRBD1 matches at 7 bases. This CDR3 is built from 12 residues. CDR1 KGHSH and CDR2 LQKENI come from the germline V gene. Trimming took 4 bases from V and 15 from J; bases not matched to a gene: 9. The CDR3 spells CASSRYEDRVFF. In DNA form, the CDR3 reads TGTGCCAGCTCACGCTACGAAGACAGGGTGTTCTTC. The full variable domain, with the rest looked up from reference TRBV18 and TRBJ2-1, is NAGVMQNPRHLVRRRGQEARLRCSPMKGHSHVYWYRQLPEEGLKFMVYLQKENIIDESGMPKERFSAEFPKEGPSILRIQQVVRGDSAAYFCASSRYEDRVFFGPGTRLTVL.

Only a few counts were recorded for this clonotype. CDR3 amino acids: CASSSAGNSPLHF. Written as DNA, the CDR3 is TGTGCCAGCAGCTCGGCGGGGAATTCACCCCTCCACTTT. This chain uses TRBV7-8 with TRBJ1-6; unclear D gene. The CDR3 sequence is 13 residues long. CDR1 and CDR2 from the germline V gene are SGHVS and FQNEAQ. V lost 4 bases to trimming and J lost 7 bases, with 8 bases between them.

This clonotype was detected only a few times. The J gene is TRBJ2-7, the V gene TRBV7-9; 8 bases match TRBD1. The germline gives CDR1 SEHNR, CDR2 FQNEAQ (reference sequence). J gave up 5 bases and V 3 bases, and 3 bases lay outside the gene matches. The CDR3 is 13 amino acids. Here the CDR3 DNA reads TGTGCCAGCAGCTTGACAGGGGCCCACGAGCAGTACTTC. It codes for CASSLTGAHEQYF.

The CDR3 region has the DNA TGCAGCGTTGAAGGGAATCTGGCGGGGACCCAGTACTTC. Translation: CSVEGNLAGTQYF. The chain joins TRBV29-1 to TRBJ2-5; D is possibly TRBD2 (5 bases). From germline, CDR1 is SQVTM and CDR2 ANQGSEA. The CDR3 sequence is 13 residues long. Deletions cut 1 base from V and 7 bases from J, with 13 bases between.

This clonotype was seen once. The chain employs TRBV7-2 and TRBJ2-3; TRBD2 is a possible D gene (6 bases). Trimming shortened V by 3 bases and J by 6 bases, and 16 bases separated the two germline ends. Germline V gene data show CDR1 as SGHTA and CDR2 as FQGNSA. This CDR3 comprises 15 residues. The CDR3 loop reads CASSFGGGVRDTQYF. Written as DNA, the CDR3 is TGTGCCAGCAGCTTCGGTGGCGGGGTGCGGGATACGCAGTATTTT.

This sequence joins TRBV12-3 or TRBV12-4 and TRBJ1-4; D not resolved. This CDR3 region has 12 residues. The V end lost 1 base, the J end lost 7 bases, and 4 bases lay between the germline ends. The CDR3: CASSLGPEKLFF. The CDR3 DNA reads TGTGCCAGCAGTTTAGGGCCTGAAAAACTGTTTTTT.

This clonotype appeared a few times. This chain uses TRBV11-3 with TRBJ2-1; the D is unclear. V was cut by 2 bases and J by 8 bases, with 16 bases left in between. Germline assignment: CDR1 SGHNT and CDR2 YENEEA. The CDR3 spans 15 residues. The CDR3 region has the DNA TGTGCCAGCAGCTTACAAGAGAGGTTGGCGGATGAGCAGTTCTTC. This gives the protein CASSLQERLADEQFF.

This clonotype showed up just a few times. The chain uses TRBV12-3 or TRBV12-4 and TRBJ2-3; D is uncertain. The CDR3 runs to 13 residues. V lost 3 bases and J lost 7, with 11 bases in between. The CDR3 coding sequence is TGTGCCAGCAGTTTTGTTCGCGCAAATACGCAGTATTTT. Residues: CASSFVRANTQYF.

The V call is TRBV7-9, the J call TRBJ2-2; no reliable D call. The ends were cut back, 4 bases at V and 7 bases at J, with 10 bases in the middle. The CDR3 loop spans 13 amino acids. The V gene's germline CDR1 is SEHNR and CDR2 FQNEAQ (reference sequence). CDR3 amino acids: CASSSPWGGELFF. As DNA, the CDR3 is TGTGCCAGCAGCTCTCCGTGGGGCGGGGAGCTGTTTTTT.

The chain uses TRBV6-5 and TRBJ2-3; TRBD2 might be the D (5 bases). Trimming took 8 bases from V and 5 from J, leaving 14 bases between them. The CDR3 runs to 13 residues. Germline CDR1 is MNHEY and CDR2 is SVGAGI. This chain's CDR3 is CASCEGRGDTQYF. Here the CDR3 DNA reads TGTGCCAGCTGCGAGGGCCGGGGAGATACGCAGTATTTT.

This chain joins TRBV20-1 and TRBJ2-1; unclear D gene. V was pared by 6 bases and J by 9 bases, with 12 bases between. CDR1 is DFQATT and CDR2 is SNEGSKA in the germline V gene (reference sequence). This CDR3 contains 11 residues. The CDR3 loop is CSAKFNGEQFF. CDR3 nucleotides: TGCAGTGCCAAATTCAATGGTGAGCAGTTCTTC.

This clonotype has more than one count but fewer than ten. The chain is built from TRBV23-1 and TRBJ2-5; D perhaps matches TRBD1 (5 bases). TRBV23-1 is placed among ORFs of uncertain function. The CDR3 is 15 amino acids. The V gene lost 7 bases and the J gene lost 2 bases, with 17 bases spanning the gap. The CDR3, as DNA: TGCGCCAGCACCTCCTCGACAGAGAAACAAGAGACCCAGTACTTC. Encoded protein: CASTSSTEKQETQYF.

This clonotype was seen a few times. This rearrangement joins TRBV12-3 or TRBV12-4 to TRBJ2-1; a weak D match, TRBD1 (5 bases). This CDR3 region has 15 residues. V gave up 2 bases and J gave up 1 base, with 9 bases separating them. CDR3 bases: TGTGCCAGCAGTTTATTGGGGCGTTCCTACAATGAGCAGTTCTTC. Encoded protein: CASSLLGRSYNEQFF.

This chain connects TRBV24-1 to TRBJ2-1, with a tentative D call TRBD2 (5 bases). CDR1 is KGHDR and CDR2 is SFDVKD in the germline V gene. The CDR3 length is 14 residues. The V and J ends lost 11 bases and 9 bases respectively, with 22 bases between them. This CDR3 is CAIRGPGGYGEQFF. The DNA of the CDR3 is TGTGCCATCCGAGGGCCCGGCGGCTACGGTGAGCAGTTCTTC.

The rearrangement uses TRBV2 and TRBJ1-2; D is undetermined. V was pared by 6 bases and J by 7 bases, with 12 bases between. This CDR3 has 12 amino acids. Germline assignment: CDR1 SNHLY and CDR2 FYNNEI. The CDR3 DNA reads as TGTGCCAGCAGCCTATTGATGCGTGGCTACACCTTC. Its translation: CASSLLMRGYTF.